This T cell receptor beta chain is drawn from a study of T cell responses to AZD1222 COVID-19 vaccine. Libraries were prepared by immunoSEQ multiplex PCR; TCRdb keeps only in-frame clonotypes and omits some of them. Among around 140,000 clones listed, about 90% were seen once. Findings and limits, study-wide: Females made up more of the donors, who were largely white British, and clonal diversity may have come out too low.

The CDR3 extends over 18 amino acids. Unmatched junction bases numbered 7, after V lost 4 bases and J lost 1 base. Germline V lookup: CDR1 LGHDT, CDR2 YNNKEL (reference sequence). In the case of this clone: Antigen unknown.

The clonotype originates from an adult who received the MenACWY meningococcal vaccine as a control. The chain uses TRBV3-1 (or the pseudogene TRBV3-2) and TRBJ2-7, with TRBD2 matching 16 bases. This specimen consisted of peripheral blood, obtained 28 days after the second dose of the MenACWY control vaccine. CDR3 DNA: TGTGCCAGCAGCCGGGGACTAGCGGGAGGGCCCCAATCCTACGAGCAGTACTTC. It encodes CASSRGLAGGPQSYEQYF.